This TCR beta chain was captured in a study of Tregs in tolerant kidney transplant recipients. Recipients received nonmyeloablative bone marrow transplants from related graft donors, with transient mixed chimerism. Here immunoSEQ multiplex PCR was the method, and the copy in TCRdb shows in-frame clones only, minus some. The sample holds approximately 47,000 clones, roughly 90% seen once. Trimming pared 4 bases from V and 5 bases from J, leaving 9 bases between. There are 12 residues in the CDR3. In germline, CDR1 is SGHRS, CDR2 YFSETQ. The sample in question was CD8+ T cells from blood (PBMCs), obtained 12 months after the transplant. The clonotype comes from a human patient who received a combined kidney and bone marrow transplant. Some T cells may be transferred from the graft donor. V and J are TRBV5-1 and TRBJ2-5; D gene ambiguous. The CDR3 spells CASSMTRETQYF. The CDR3 DNA follows: TGCGCCAGCAGCATGACGAGGGAGACCCAGTACTTC.